This record looks at one T cell receptor beta chain sequence and its context. The sample is drawn from a study of T cell changes during pregnancy in multiple sclerosis. Losses at the gene ends were 0 bases for V and 0 bases for J; bases not matched to a gene: 10. This CDR3 is 18 amino acids long. The germline CDR1 and CDR2 sequences are LGHNA and YNFKEQ. Sequencing was performed with immunoSEQ multiplex PCR; in TCRdb, only in-frame clones are kept and a portion is missing. The repertoire holds under 70,000 clones, with roughly 89% as singletons. The receptor's source is a female donor in good health, enrolled as a control in a pregnancy study. Material: peripheral blood, obtained after pregnancy. The chain uses TRBV4-2 and TRBJ2-7; 8 bases line up with TRBD2. The CDR3 region is CASSQDPLGGGLSYEQYF. The CDR3 DNA follows: TGTGCCAGCAGCCAAGACCCCCTTGGCGGGGGGCTCTCCTACGAGCAGTACTTC.